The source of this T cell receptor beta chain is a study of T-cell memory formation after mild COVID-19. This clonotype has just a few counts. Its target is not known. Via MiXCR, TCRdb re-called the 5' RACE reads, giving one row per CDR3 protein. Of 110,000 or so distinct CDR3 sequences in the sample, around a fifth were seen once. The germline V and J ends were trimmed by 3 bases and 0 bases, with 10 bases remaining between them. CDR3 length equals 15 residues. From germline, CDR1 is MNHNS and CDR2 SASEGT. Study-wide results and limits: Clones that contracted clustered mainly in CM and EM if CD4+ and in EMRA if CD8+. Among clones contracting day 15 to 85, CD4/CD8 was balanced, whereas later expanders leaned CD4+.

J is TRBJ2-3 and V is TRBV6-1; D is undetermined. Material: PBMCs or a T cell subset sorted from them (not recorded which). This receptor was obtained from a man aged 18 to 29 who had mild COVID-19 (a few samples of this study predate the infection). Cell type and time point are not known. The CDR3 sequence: CASSEIRMSTDTQYF. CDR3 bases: TGTGCCAGCAGTGAGATCCGGATGAGCACAGATACGCAGTATTTT.